These 26 T cell receptor beta chains share one sample of origin, sequenced in a study of blood T cell repertoires in COVID-19. Assay: immunoSEQ multiplex PCR; the TCRdb copy retains only in-frame clones and omits some. The sample includes some 170,000 clones, about 87% of them seen just once. Sequenced: peripheral blood. The receptors originated from a woman in her 70s with COVID-19, enrolled during active disease.

The chain employs TRBV4-1 and TRBJ2-1; 7 bases map to TRBD2. Germline trimming cut 1 base from V and 5 bases from J; bases unmatched to any gene: 5. Germline V gene sequence: CDR1 MGHRA, CDR2 YSYEKL. This CDR3 comprises 15 residues. The CDR3 DNA sequence: TGCGCCAGCAGCCAAGGTCCCCTAGCGGACAATGAGCAGTTCTTC. It is translated as CASSQGPLADNEQFF.

The chain links TRBV10-2 to TRBJ2-3, with a possible D match to TRBD2 (6 bases). The germline gives CDR1 WSHSY, CDR2 SAAADI. This CDR3 region has 14 residues. V was cut by 5 bases and J by 4 bases, with 13 bases left in between. CDR3 DNA: TGCGCCAGCAGTCTGACTAGTACCGCAGATACGCAGTATTTT. The encoded protein is CASSLTSTADTQYF.

The J gene is TRBJ2-1, the V gene TRBV19, with 8 bases matching TRBD2. The length of the CDR3 is 14 residues. Germline assignment: CDR1 LNHDA and CDR2 SQIVND (reference sequence). V lost 5 bases and J lost 6; bases outside the gene matches: 6. The CDR3 protein is CASSLLAGINEQFF. The CDR3 DNA reads as TGTGCCAGTAGTCTCTTAGCGGGGATCAATGAGCAGTTCTTC.

The chain combines TRBV5-8 with TRBJ1-4, with 8 bases fitting TRBD1. Germline V gives CDR1 SGHTS, CDR2 YDEGEE. The J segment lost 0 bases and the V segment lost 2 bases, leaving 6 bases of the junction unmatched. The CDR3 runs 17 residues. The CDR3 spells CASSFWDRPATNEKLFF. The CDR3 DNA reads TGTGCCAGCAGCTTCTGGGACAGGCCCGCAACTAATGAAAAACTGTTTTTT.

The rearrangement joins TRBV7-9 to TRBJ2-3; tentatively, D is TRBD1 (6 bases). V lost 6 bases and J lost 3, with 10 bases in between. The germline V gene has CDR1 SEHNR and CDR2 FQNEAQ (reference sequence). This CDR3 has 13 amino acids. The CDR3 nucleotides are TGTGCCAGCAGTTTACAGGGTACAGATACGCAGTATTTT. Translated, it gives CASSLQGTDTQYF.

In DNA form, the CDR3 reads TGTGCCAGCAGCTTGGGGGCGAACACTGAAGCTTTCTTT. Translating gives CASSLGANTEAFF. V and J are TRBV5-8 and TRBJ1-1, with D unclear. CDR1 and CDR2 from the germline V gene are SGHTS and YDEGEE. Trimming shortened V by 0 bases and J by 1 base, and 4 bases separated the two germline ends. The CDR3 contains 13 residues.

This chain uses TRBV19 with TRBJ1-1; a weak D match, TRBD1 (6 bases). Trimming took off 2 bases at V and 5 bases at J, with 9 bases between the two ends. The CDR3 spans 13 residues. The germline V gene has CDR1 LNHDA and CDR2 SQIVND (reference sequence). CDR3 bases: TGTGCCAGTAGTATACAGGGGTGGACTGAAGCTTTCTTT. Protein sequence: CASSIQGWTEAFF.

CDR3 sequence reads: CASSSTRGETEAFF. The DNA for the CDR3 is TGTGCCAGCAGCTCGACCAGGGGAGAGACTGAAGCTTTCTTT. This chain uses TRBV5-6 with TRBJ1-1; possibly TRBD1 for D (6 bases). The V gene lost 3 bases and the J gene lost 5 bases, with 14 bases spanning the gap. The V gene's germline CDR1 is SGHDT and CDR2 YYEEEE. The CDR3 is made up of 14 amino acids.

This chain joins TRBV6-5 and TRBJ2-5; 12 bases fit TRBD2. V dropped 6 bases and J dropped 2; count of bases not matched to a gene: 1. The CDR3 length is 14 residues. Germline CDR1 and CDR2: MNHEY and SVGAGI. The DNA for the CDR3 is TGTGCCAGCAGAGGACTAGCGGGACAAGAGACCCAGTACTTC. Protein sequence: CASRGLAGQETQYF.

The V call is TRBV28, the J call TRBJ2-1; 10 nucleotides agree with TRBD2. V shed 6 bases, J shed 4 bases, and the junction held 12 bases outside the gene matches. CDR1 is MDHEN and CDR2 is SYDVKM in the germline V gene. The CDR3 loop spans 17 amino acids. CDR3 in DNA: TGTGCCAGCAGCGTTTTGGTTAGCGGGAGGACGTACAATGAGCAGTTCTTC. Protein: CASSVLVSGRTYNEQFF.

The chain combines TRBV27 with TRBJ1-1; D is unresolved. CDR3 size: 14 residues. Germline lookup yields CDR1 MNHEY and CDR2 SMNVEV (reference sequence). The V end was cut by 4 bases, the J end by 0 bases, with 9 bases between. In DNA, the CDR3 is TGTGCCAGCAGTTATTCACAGATGAACACTGAAGCTTTCTTT. It translates to CASSYSQMNTEAFF.

This chain connects TRBV27 to TRBJ1-5; the match to TRBD1 covers 7 bases. CDR1 is MNHEY and CDR2 is SMNVEV in the germline V gene (reference sequence). The CDR3 covers 16 residues. The trim removed 0 bases at V and 7 bases at J, leaving 9 bases unmatched. CDR3 in amino acids: CASSLSANRGRQPQHF. CDR3 nucleotide sequence: TGTGCCAGCAGTTTATCGGCTAACAGGGGTCGGCAGCCCCAGCATTTT.

This chain uses TRBV6-5 with TRBJ1-1; tentative D call: TRBD1 (6 bases). The CDR3 contains 15 residues. The germline CDR1 and CDR2 sequences are MNHEY and SVGAGI. V lost 5 bases and J lost 2, with 15 bases in between. The CDR3 sequence: CASSTQQGLNTEAFF. The CDR3 region has the DNA TGTGCCAGCAGTACCCAACAGGGATTAAACACTGAAGCTTTCTTT.

Here the CDR3 DNA reads TGTGCCAGCAGCTTAGCCAGGGGGTATCAGCCCCAGCATTTT. Its translation: CASSLARGYQPQHF. The V and J genes are TRBV7-2 and TRBJ1-5; TRBD1 agrees at 7 bases. Germline loops: CDR1 SGHTA, CDR2 FQGNSA. The CDR3 length is 14 residues. Losses at the gene ends were 0 bases for V and 5 bases for J; bases not matched to a gene: 1.

A note on this clone: The same CDR3 also results from other DNA sequences found in this sample. The rearrangement uses TRBV7-9 and TRBJ1-2; the match to TRBD1 covers 9 bases. Germline-derived CDR1 and CDR2 are SEHNR and FQNEAQ (reference sequence). The CDR3 has 14 amino acids. The V and J ends lost 5 bases and 7 bases, in that order; junction bases with no gene match: 8. This chain's CDR3 is CASSPPGQGFGYTF. The CDR3 DNA is TGTGCCAGCAGCCCGCCGGGACAGGGATTTGGCTACACCTTC.

V gene TRBV19 combines with J gene TRBJ1-4; 8 bases are shared with TRBD1. The CDR3 consists of 15 residues. V lost 7 bases, J lost 8 bases, and 12 bases stayed unmatched. The germline gives CDR1 LNHDA, CDR2 SQIVND (reference sequence). Written as DNA, the CDR3 is TGTGCCAGTACCTCTCGGCAGGGGGCCAGGGAAAAACTGTTTTTT. The encoded protein is CASTSRQGAREKLFF.

The genes are TRBV5-1 and TRBJ2-1; TRBD1 might be the D (5 bases). The CDR3 is made up of 15 amino acids. The V gene's germline CDR1 is SGHRS and CDR2 YFSETQ. V was cut by 0 bases and J by 4 bases, with 11 bases left in between. CDR3 coding DNA: TGCGCCAGCAGCTTGGGGCAGGGCTTATACAATGAGCAGTTCTTC. Protein: CASSLGQGLYNEQFF.

V gene TRBV30 combines with J gene TRBJ1-1, with no clear D. The germline V gene has CDR1 GTSNPN and CDR2 SVGIG (reference sequence). Trimming removed 0 bases at V and 6 bases at J, with 8 bases between. The CDR3 has 12 amino acids. The CDR3 loop is CAWSVLRSEAFF. CDR3 nucleotide sequence: TGTGCCTGGAGTGTACTTCGTTCTGAAGCTTTCTTT.

This clone has only one observation. The chain carries TRBV25-1 and TRBJ1-1; 7 positions match TRBD1. CDR1 is MGHDK, CDR2 SYGVNS, per germline. The CDR3 is 14 amino acids. The ends lost 4 bases at V and 4 bases at J; junction bases unmatched: 6. The CDR3 reads CASSVGGQPTEAFF. Here the CDR3 DNA reads TGTGCCAGCAGTGTAGGGGGCCAGCCCACTGAAGCTTTCTTT.

The chain joins TRBV7-9 to TRBJ1-5, with a possible D match to TRBD1 (6 bases). V lost 5 bases and J 4 bases, leaving 18 bases between the germline ends. Germline V gene data show CDR1 as SEHNR and CDR2 as FQNEAQ (reference sequence). The CDR3 length is 16 residues. The chain's CDR3 is CASSPSVQGLNQPQHF. The CDR3 bases are TGTGCCAGCAGCCCATCCGTACAGGGTCTGAATCAGCCCCAGCATTTT.

This chain links TRBV15 with TRBJ2-5; 7 bases fit TRBD2. J gave up 3 bases and V 0 bases, and 4 bases lay outside the gene matches. The germline V gene encodes CDR1 LNHNV and CDR2 YYDKDF (reference sequence). The CDR3 consists of 15 residues. The CDR3 DNA is TGTGCCACCAGCAGAGACCCCAGCGGGAAAGAGACCCAGTACTTC. It codes for CATSRDPSGKETQYF.

This chain joins TRBV12-3 or TRBV12-4 and TRBJ1-6; D unclear. CDR3 length: 11 residues. V was pared by 8 bases and J by 7 bases, with 6 bases between. CDR3: CASLSNSPLHF. The CDR3 region has the DNA TGTGCCAGCCTCTCCAATTCACCCCTCCACTTT.

This rearrangement joins TRBV19 to TRBJ1-6; D is possibly TRBD1 (6 bases). The germline V and J ends were trimmed by 3 bases and 6 bases, with 9 bases remaining between them. Germline V CDR1 and CDR2: LNHDA, SQIVND (reference sequence). This CDR3 region has 14 residues. CDR3 residues: CASSIKGGNSPLHF. The CDR3 DNA is TGTGCCAGTAGTATCAAAGGGGGTAATTCACCCCTCCACTTT.

V is TRBV4-3 and J is TRBJ2-7; D is ambiguous. Germline CDR1 and CDR2: LGHNA and YSLEER. This CDR3 comprises 13 residues. Trimming shortened V by 1 base and J by 1 base, and 5 bases separated the two germline ends. This chain's CDR3 is CASSQGASYEQYF. The DNA for the CDR3 is TGCGCCAGCAGCCAAGGGGCATCCTACGAGCAGTACTTC.

This chain connects TRBV30 to TRBJ1-2; 7 bases are shared with TRBD1. CDR1 and CDR2 (germline): GTSNPN, SVGIG (reference sequence). After removal of 1 base from V and 2 bases from J, the junction contained 1 base not matched to a gene. The CDR3 totals 13 residues. Here the CDR3 DNA reads TGTGCCTGGAGTGCAGGGGGGAACTATGGCTACACCTTC. Translating it yields CAWSAGGNYGYTF.

The chain combines TRBV11-2 with TRBJ1-2; TRBD1 matches 7 bases. From germline, CDR1 is SGHAT and CDR2 FQNNGV. With V trimmed by 0 bases and J by 7 bases, 5 bases remained unmatched. This CDR3 is built from 14 residues. CDR3 in amino acids: CASSLESRGVGYTF. Here the CDR3 DNA reads TGTGCCAGCAGCTTAGAGTCCAGGGGGGTTGGCTACACCTTC.